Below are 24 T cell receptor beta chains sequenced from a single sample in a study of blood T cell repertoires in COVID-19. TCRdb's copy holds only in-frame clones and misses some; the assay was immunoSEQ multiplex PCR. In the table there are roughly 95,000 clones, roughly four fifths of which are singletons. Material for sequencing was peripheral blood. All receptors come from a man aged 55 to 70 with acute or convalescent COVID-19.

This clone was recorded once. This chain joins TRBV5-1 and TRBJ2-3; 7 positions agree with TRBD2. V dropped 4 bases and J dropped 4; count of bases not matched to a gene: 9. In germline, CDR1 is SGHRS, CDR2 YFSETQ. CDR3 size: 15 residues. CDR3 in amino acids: CASSGSTSLADTQYF. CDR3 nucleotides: TGCGCCAGCAGCGGTTCGACTAGCTTGGCAGATACGCAGTATTTT.

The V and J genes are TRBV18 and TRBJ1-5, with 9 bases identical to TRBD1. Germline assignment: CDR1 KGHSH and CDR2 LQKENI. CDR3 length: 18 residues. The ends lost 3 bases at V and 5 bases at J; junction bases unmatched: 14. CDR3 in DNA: TGTGCCAGCTCACCCTCAGGGGGGTTTACAGGGGGCTATCAGCCCCAGCATTTT. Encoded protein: CASSPSGGFTGGYQPQHF.

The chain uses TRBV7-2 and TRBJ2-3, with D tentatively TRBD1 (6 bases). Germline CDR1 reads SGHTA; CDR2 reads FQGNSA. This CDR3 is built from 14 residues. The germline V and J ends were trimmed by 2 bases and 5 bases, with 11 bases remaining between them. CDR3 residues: CASSLNRVRDTQYF. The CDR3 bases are TGTGCCAGCAGCTTAAACAGGGTGAGAGATACGCAGTATTTT.

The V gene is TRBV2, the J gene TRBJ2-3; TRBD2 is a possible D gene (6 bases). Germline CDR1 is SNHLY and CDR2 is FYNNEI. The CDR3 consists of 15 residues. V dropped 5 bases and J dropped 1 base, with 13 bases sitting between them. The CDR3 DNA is TGTGCCAGCAGTTCTATCGGGGGAGGCACAGATACGCAGTATTTT. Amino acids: CASSSIGGGTDTQYF.

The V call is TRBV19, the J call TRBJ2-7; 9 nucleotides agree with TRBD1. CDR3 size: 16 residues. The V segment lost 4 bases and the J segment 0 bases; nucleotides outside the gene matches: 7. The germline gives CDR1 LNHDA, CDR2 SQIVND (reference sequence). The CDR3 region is CASSKRGQGLSYEQYF. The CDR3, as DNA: TGTGCCAGTAGTAAACGGGGACAGGGTCTCTCCTACGAGCAGTACTTC.

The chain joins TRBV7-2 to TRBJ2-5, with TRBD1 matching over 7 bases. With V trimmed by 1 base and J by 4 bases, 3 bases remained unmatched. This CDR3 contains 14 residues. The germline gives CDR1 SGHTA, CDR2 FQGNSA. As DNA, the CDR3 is TGTGCCAGCAGCTTAGGTGCAGGGGGAGAGACCCAGTACTTC. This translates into CASSLGAGGETQYF.

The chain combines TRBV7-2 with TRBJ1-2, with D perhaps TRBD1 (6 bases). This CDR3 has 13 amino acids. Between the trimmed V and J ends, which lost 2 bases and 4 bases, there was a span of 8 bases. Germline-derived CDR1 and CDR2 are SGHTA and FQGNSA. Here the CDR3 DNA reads TGTGCCAGCAGCTTACAGGGGAGCTATGGCTACACCTTC. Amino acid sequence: CASSLQGSYGYTF.

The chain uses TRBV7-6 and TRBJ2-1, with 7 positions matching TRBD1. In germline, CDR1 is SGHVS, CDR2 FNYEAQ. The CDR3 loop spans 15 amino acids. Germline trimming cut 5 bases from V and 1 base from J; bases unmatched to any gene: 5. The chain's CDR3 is CASSPGQASYNEQFF. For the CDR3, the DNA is TGTGCCAGCAGCCCCGGACAGGCGTCCTACAATGAGCAGTTCTTC.

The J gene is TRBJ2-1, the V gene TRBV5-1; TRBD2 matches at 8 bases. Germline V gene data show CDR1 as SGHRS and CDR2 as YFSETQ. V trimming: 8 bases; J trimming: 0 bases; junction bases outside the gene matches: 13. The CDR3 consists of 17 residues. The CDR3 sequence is CASEAGERGSSYNEQFF. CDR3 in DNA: TGCGCCAGTGAAGCGGGAGAGAGGGGAAGCTCCTACAATGAGCAGTTCTTC.

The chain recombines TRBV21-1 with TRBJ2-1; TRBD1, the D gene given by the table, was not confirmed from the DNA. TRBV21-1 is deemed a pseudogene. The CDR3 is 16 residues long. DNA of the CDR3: TGTGCCAGCAGCAAAGGACCGGGACAGGGTTTCGATGAGCAGTTCTTC. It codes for CASSKGPGQGFDEQFF.

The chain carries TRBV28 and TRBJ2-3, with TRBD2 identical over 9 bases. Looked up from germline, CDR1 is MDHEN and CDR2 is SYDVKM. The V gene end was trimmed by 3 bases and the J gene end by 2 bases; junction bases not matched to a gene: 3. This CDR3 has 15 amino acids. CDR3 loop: CASSFERGATDTQYF. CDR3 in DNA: TGTGCCAGCAGTTTTGAGCGGGGGGCCACAGATACGCAGTATTTT.

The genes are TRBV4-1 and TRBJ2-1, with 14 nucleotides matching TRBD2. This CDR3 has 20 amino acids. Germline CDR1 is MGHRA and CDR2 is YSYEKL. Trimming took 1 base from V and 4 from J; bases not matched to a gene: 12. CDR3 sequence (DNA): TGCGCCAGCAGCCAAGTCGGCCTTCGAGGACTAGCGGGAGGATACAATGAGCAGTTCTTC. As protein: CASSQVGLRGLAGGYNEQFF.

The CDR3 coding sequence is TGCGCCAGCAGCCAAGAACTGAGCTTCGGGACACGCGTCAACGAGCAGTACTTC. This translates into CASSQELSFGTRVNEQYF. The chain carries TRBV4-1 and TRBJ2-7; D is possibly TRBD1 (6 bases). The V end was cut by 0 bases, the J end by 5 bases, with 23 bases between. The germline gives CDR1 MGHRA, CDR2 YSYEKL. The CDR3 is made up of 18 amino acids.

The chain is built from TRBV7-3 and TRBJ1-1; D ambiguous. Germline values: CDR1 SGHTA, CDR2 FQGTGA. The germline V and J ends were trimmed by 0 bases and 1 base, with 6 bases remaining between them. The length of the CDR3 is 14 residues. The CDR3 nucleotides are TGTGCCAGCAGCTTAACCGGAGGGAACACTGAAGCTTTCTTT. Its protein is CASSLTGGNTEAFF.

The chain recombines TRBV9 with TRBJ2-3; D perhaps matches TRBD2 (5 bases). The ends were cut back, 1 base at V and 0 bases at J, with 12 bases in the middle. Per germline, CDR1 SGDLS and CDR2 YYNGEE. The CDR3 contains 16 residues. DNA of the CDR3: TGTGCCAGCAGCGTAAGTCCAGGAGGAAGCACAGATACGCAGTATTTT. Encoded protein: CASSVSPGGSTDTQYF.

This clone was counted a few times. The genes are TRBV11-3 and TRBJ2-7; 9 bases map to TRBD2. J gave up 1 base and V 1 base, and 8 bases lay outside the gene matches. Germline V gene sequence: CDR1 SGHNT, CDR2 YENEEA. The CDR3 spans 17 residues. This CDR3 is CASSLALGTSKSYEQYF. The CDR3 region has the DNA TGTGCCAGCAGCTTAGCTTTGGGGACTAGCAAATCCTACGAGCAGTACTTC.

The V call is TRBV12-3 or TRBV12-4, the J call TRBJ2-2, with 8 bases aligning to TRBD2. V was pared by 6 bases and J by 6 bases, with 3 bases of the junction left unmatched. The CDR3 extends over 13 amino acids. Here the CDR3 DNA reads TGTGCCAGCAGCCCGGGACTAGCCGGGGAGCTGTTTTTT. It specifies CASSPGLAGELFF.

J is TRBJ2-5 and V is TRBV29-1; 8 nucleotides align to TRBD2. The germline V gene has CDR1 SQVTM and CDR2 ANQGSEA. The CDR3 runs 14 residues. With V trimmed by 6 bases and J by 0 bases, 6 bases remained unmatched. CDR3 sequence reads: CSVSGSPYQETQYF. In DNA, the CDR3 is TGCAGCGTGAGCGGGAGTCCGTACCAAGAGACCCAGTACTTC. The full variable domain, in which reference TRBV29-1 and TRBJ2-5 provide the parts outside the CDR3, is SAVISQKPSRDICQRGTSLTIQCQVDSQVTMMFWYRQQPGQSLTLIATANQGSEATYESGFVIDKFPISRPNLTFSTLTVSNMSPEDSSIYLCSVSGSPYQETQYFGPGTRLLVL.

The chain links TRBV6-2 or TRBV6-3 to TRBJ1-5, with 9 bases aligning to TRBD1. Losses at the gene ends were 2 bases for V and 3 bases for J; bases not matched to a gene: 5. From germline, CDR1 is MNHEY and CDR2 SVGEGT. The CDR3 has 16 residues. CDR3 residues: CASSYTHRGLNQPQHF. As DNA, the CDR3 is TGTGCCAGCAGTTACACCCACAGGGGGCTCAATCAGCCCCAGCATTTT.

DNA for the CDR3: TGTGCCAGCAGCTTGTTGGGCCAGCCCGCCAGTGAAGCTTTCTTT. Its protein is CASSLLGQPASEAFF. The rearrangement joins TRBV5-5 to TRBJ1-1; no firm D call. CDR3 length equals 15 residues. Trimming cost V 1 base and J 7 bases, with 17 bases left between them. Germline V gives CDR1 SGHKS, CDR2 YYEKEE (reference sequence).

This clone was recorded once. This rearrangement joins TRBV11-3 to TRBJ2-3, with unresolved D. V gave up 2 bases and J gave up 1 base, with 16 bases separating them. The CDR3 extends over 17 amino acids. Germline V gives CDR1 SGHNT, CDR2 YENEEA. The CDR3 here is CASSLWQAFPGTDTQYF. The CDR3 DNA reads TGTGCCAGCAGCTTATGGCAGGCCTTTCCTGGCACAGATACGCAGTATTTT.

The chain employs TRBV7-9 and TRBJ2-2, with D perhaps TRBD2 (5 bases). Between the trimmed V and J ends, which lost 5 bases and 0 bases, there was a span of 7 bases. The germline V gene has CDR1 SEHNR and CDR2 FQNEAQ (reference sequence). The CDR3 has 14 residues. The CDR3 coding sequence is TGTGCCAGCAGCGGAGGCGCGAACACCGGGGAGCTGTTTTTT. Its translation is CASSGGANTGELFF.

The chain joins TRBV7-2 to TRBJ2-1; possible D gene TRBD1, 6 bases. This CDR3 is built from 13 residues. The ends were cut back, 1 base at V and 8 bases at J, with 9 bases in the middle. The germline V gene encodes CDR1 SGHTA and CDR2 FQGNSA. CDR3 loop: CASSLDRAYEQFF. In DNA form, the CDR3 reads TGTGCCAGCAGCTTAGACAGGGCCTATGAGCAGTTCTTC.

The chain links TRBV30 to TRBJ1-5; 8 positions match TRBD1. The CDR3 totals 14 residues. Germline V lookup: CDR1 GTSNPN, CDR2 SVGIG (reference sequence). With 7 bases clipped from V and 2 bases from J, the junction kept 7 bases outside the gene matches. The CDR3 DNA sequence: TGTGCCTACCAGACGACAGGGGGCAATCAGCCCCAGCATTTT. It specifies CAYQTTGGNQPQHF.